This record looks at one T cell receptor beta chain sequence and its context. Its matching antigen is unknown. The record originates from a study of shared clonotypes between healthy human individuals. The wider study: CD4 naive and CD4 memory each took three plates per donor, while CD8 naive took two and CD8 memory one. Study conclusions and caveats: Of the naive CD4 clonotypes, about 5.4% were shared across several donors.

V shed 0 bases, J shed 4 bases, and the junction held 20 bases outside the gene matches. The CDR3 runs to 20 residues. Per the germline V gene, CDR1 is LGHNA and CDR2 is YNFKEQ. Investigators spread the genomic DNA of each subset evenly over several immunoSEQ plates. Using immunoSEQ multiplex PCR, the repertoire was profiled, and TCRdb retains in-frame clones only, with some absent. The table shows more than 500,000 clones, with 85% to 95% occurring only once. Naive CD8 isolation took CD45RO-negative cells positively selected for CCR7 and excluded terminally differentiated effector memory CD45RA+ cells. The study enrolled healthy HIV-negative adults without recent acute infections or vaccinations as donors.

The chain combines TRBV4-2 with TRBJ2-7, with TRBD2 matching over 8 bases. The sequenced sample consisted of naive CD8+ T cells sorted from blood. This sequence was found in a woman aged 25 to 39 in good health. Here the CDR3 DNA reads TGTGCCAGCAGCCAAGATGGTAGAGACAGGCCGGGACTAGGAGGGTACGAGCAGTACTTC. It codes for CASSQDGRDRPGLGGYEQYF.